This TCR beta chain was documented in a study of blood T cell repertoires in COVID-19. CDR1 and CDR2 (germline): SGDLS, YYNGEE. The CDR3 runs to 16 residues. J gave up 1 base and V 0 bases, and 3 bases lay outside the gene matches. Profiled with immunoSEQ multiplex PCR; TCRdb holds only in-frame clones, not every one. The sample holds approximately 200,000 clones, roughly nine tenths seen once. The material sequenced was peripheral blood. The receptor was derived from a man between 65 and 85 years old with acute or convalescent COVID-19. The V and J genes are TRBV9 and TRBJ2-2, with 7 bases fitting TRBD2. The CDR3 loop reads CASSVATSVNTGELFF. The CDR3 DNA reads TGTGCCAGCAGCGTAGCAACTAGCGTGAACACCGGGGAGCTGTTTTTT. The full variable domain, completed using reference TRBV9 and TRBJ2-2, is DSGVTQTPKHLITATGQRVTLRCSPRSGDLSVYWYQQSLDQGLQFLIQYYNGEERAKGNILERFSAQQFPDLHSELNLSSLELGDSALYFCASSVATSVNTGELFFGEGSRLTVL.